The text below deals with one T cell receptor (beta chain). CDR3 length equals 12 residues. Germline assignment: CDR1 SNHLY and CDR2 FYNNEI. Trimming removed 7 bases from V and 4 bases from J, with 10 bases in between. Time point of the sample: cycle 4 day 1 (C4D1), after less than seven weeks of nivolumab. With no exception, relapse followed autologous stem cell transplantation in all patients, and brentuximab vedotin exposure varied. The data were taken from a study of PD-1 blockade in classical Hodgkin lymphoma. Data came from immunoSEQ multiplex PCR; TCRdb stores just in-frame clones and leaves some out. There are about 47,000 clones in the sample; 80% occur only once, and roughly a fifth lies in the top ten.

The chain joins TRBV2 to TRBJ1-2; no clear D. Sequenced here: peripheral blood mononuclear cells (PBMCs), sampled before the fourth cycle of nivolumab. This TCR was sampled from a human donor with classical Hodgkin lymphoma. The CDR3 DNA reads TGTGCCAGCACGGGGTCTGGCTATGGCTACACCTTC. It specifies CASTGSGYGYTF. Full variable domain (rest looked up from reference TRBV2 and TRBJ1-2): EPEVTQTPSHQVTQMGQEVILRCVPISNHLYFYWYRQILGQKVEFLVSFYNNEISEKSEIFDDQFSVERPDGSNFTLKIRSTKLEDSAMYFCASTGSGYGYTFGSGTRLTVV.